This T cell receptor (beta chain) was observed in a study of CD8+CD57+ T cells in acquired aplastic anemia. The V gene's germline CDR1 is KGHDR and CDR2 SFDVKD. V gave up 0 bases and J gave up 7 bases; unmatched junction bases: 5. This CDR3 comprises 16 residues. Genomic DNA templated the TCR beta VDJ and CDR3 profiling. TCRdb re-analysed the reads in MiXCR, keeping a single row per CDR3 protein. The sample contains some 180,000 distinct CDR3 sequences, 35% to 50% of which appear only once. The sequence came from a human donor in good health. Sequencing was performed on sorted CD4+, CD8+, or CD8+CD57+ T cells (not recorded which) from PBMCs. This chain joins TRBV24-1 and TRBJ2-1, with TRBD2 identical over 10 bases. The DNA of the CDR3 is TGTGCCACCAGTGATTTGAGTAGCGGGGGGTTGAATGAGCAGTTCTTC. The encoded protein is CATSDLSSGGLNEQFF.